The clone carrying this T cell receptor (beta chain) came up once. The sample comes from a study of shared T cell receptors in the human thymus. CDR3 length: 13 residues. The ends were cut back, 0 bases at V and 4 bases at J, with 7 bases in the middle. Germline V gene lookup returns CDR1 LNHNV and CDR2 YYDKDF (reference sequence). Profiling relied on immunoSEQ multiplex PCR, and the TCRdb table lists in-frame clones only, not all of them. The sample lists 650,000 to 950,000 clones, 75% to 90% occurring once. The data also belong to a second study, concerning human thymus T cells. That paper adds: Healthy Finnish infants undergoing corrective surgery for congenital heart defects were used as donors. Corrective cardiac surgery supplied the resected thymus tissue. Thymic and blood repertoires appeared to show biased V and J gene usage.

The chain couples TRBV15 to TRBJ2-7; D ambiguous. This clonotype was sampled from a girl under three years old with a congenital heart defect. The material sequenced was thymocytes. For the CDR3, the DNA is TGTGCCACCAGCAGAGATTCCCGGTACGAGCAGTACTTC. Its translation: CATSRDSRYEQYF.